This entry concerns a single T cell receptor beta chain. The data were taken from a study of memory CD4+ T cells and cytomegalovirus serostatus. Single viable CD3+CD4+CD8-CD45RO+ cells were sorted as the memory CD4+ T cells. Only in-frame clones appear in the TCRdb table, and some are missing; sequencing was by immunoSEQ multiplex PCR. The sample lists around 60,000 clones; approximately 77% were seen once. V shed 1 base and J shed 2 bases, with 9 bases lying between them. The CDR3 spans 14 residues. In germline, CDR1 is SGHRS, CDR2 YFSETQ. The clonotype originates from an adult in good health and CMV-seronegative. Some clones in this sample may be carry-over from other donors' samples. The sequenced sample was memory CD4+ T cells from blood. This chain uses TRBV5-1 with TRBJ2-5; D gene uncertain. The DNA for the CDR3 is TGCGCCAGCAGCTTGTCATCGGTACAAGAGACCCAGTACTTC. Translated: CASSLSSVQETQYF.